This T cell receptor beta chain was observed in a study of shared clonotypes between healthy human individuals. Whole-study findings and limits: Despite large depth, rarefaction showed incomplete sorted-subset sequencing. It was anticipated that sequencing depth would influence how many clonotypes donors shared.

The DNA input per sorted-subset replicate PCR was 200 ng, corresponding to 25,000 to 35,000 T cell genomes. The protocol was immunoSEQ multiplex PCR, while the TCRdb copy is restricted to in-frame clones and leaves out a portion. Here the sample spans around 2.3 million clones, around 95% being singletons. CDR1 and CDR2 (germline): SGHRS, YFSETQ. Trimming removed 4 bases at V and 6 bases at J, with 14 bases between. The CDR3 is made up of 13 amino acids. As for this clone: The antigen is undetermined.

The source material was naive CD4+ T cells sorted from blood. This sample's subset: CD45RA+ positively selected. The TCR comes from a man aged 18 to 29 in good health. The chain carries TRBV5-1 and TRBJ2-7; D not resolved. CDR3 protein: CASSPMNRGEQYF. The CDR3 DNA is TGCGCCAGCAGCCCCATGAACCGCGGCGAGCAGTACTTC.